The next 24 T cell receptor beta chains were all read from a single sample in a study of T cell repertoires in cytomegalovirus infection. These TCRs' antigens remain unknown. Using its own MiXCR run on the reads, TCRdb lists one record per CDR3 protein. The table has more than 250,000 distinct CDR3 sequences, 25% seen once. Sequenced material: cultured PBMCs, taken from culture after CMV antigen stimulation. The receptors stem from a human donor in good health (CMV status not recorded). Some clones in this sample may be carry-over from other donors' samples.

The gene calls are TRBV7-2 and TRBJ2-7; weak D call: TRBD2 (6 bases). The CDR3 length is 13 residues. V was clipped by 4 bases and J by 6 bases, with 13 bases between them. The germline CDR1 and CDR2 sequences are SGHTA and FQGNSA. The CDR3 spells CASSSSVGGEQYF. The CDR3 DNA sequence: TGTGCCAGCAGCTCATCGGTGGGGGGCGAGCAGTACTTC.

The DNA of the CDR3 is TGCAGTGCAACCGAGCTAAGCGGGTACAATGAGCAGTTCTTC. This encodes CSATELSGYNEQFF. V gene TRBV20-1 combines with J gene TRBJ2-1, with D perhaps TRBD2 (6 bases). The CDR3 runs 14 residues. Germline V gene data show CDR1 as DFQATT and CDR2 as SNEGSKA (reference sequence). V gave up 6 bases and J gave up 4 bases, with 16 bases separating them.

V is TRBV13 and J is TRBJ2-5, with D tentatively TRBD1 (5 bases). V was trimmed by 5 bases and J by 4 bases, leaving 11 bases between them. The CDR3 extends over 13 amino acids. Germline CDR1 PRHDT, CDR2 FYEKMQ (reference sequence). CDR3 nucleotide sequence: TGTGCCAGCAGCAAGGGGTTGGGAGAGACCCAGTACTTC. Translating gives CASSKGLGETQYF.

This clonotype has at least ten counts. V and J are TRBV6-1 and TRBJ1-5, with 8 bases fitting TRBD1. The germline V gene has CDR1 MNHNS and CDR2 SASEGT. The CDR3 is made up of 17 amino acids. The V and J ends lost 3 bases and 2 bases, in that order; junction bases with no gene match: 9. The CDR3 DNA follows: TGTGCCAGCAGTGACCGACAGGGGATTATGGGCAATCAGCCCCAGCATTTT. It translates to CASSDRQGIMGNQPQHF.

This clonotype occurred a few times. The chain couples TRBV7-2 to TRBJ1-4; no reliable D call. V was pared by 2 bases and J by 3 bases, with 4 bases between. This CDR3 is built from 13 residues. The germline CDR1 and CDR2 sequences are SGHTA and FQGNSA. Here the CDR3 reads CASSLQANEKLFF. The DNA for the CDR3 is TGTGCCAGCAGCTTACAGGCTAATGAAAAACTGTTTTTT.

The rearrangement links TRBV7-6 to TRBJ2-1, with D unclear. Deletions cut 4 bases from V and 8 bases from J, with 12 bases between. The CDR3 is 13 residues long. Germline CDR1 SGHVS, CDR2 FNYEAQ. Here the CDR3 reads CASSSNRDDEQFF. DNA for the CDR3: TGTGCCAGCAGCTCAAACCGAGACGATGAGCAGTTCTTC. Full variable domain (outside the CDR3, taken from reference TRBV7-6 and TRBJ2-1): GAGVSQSPRYKVTKRGQDVALRCDPISGHVSLYWYRQALGQGPEFLTYFNYEAQQDKSGLPNDRFSAERPEGSISTLTIQRTEQRDSAMYRCASSSNRDDEQFFGPGTRLTVL.

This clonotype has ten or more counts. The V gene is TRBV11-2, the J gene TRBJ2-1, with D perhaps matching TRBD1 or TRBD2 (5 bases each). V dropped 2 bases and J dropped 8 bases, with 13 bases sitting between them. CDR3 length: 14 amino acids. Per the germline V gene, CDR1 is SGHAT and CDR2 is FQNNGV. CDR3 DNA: TGTGCCAGCAGCTTACGGGGCTCGGCCGATGAGCAGTTCTTC. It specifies CASSLRGSADEQFF. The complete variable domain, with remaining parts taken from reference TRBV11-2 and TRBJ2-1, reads EAGVAQSPRYKIIEKRQSVAFWCNPISGHATLYWYQQILGQGPKLLIQFQNNGVVDDSQLPKDRFSAERLKGVDSTLKIQPAKLEDSAVYLCASSLRGSADEQFFGPGTRLTVL.

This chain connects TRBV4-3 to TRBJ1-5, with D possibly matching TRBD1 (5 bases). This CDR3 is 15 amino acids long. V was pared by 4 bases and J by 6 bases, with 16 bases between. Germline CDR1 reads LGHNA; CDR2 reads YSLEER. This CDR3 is CASSPTQGEIQPQHF. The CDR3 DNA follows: TGCGCCAGCAGCCCAACCCAGGGCGAGATTCAGCCCCAGCATTTT.

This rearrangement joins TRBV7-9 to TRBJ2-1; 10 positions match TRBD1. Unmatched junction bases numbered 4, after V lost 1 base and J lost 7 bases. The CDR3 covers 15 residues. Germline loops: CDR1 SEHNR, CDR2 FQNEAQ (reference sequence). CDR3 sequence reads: CASSLVPGQGNEQFF. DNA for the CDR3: TGTGCCAGCAGCTTAGTCCCGGGACAGGGGAATGAGCAGTTCTTC.

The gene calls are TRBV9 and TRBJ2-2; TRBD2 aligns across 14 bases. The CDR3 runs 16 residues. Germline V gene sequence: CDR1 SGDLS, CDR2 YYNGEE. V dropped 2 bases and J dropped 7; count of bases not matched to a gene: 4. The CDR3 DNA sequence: TGTGCCAGCAGCGTGGGACTAGCGGGAGCTGGCGGGGAGCTGTTTTTT. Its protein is CASSVGLAGAGGELFF.

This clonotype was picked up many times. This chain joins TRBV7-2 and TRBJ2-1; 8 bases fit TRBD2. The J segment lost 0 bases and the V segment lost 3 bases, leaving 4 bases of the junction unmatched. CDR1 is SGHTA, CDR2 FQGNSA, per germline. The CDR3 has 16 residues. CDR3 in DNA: TGTGCCAGCAGCTTGAGCGGGAGCGGCTCCTACAATGAGCAGTTCTTC. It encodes CASSLSGSGSYNEQFF.

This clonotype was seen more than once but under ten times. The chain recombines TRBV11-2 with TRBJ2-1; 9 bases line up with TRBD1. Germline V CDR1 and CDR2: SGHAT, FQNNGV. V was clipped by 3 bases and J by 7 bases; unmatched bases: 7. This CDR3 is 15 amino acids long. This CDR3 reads CASSLGQGVLNEQFF. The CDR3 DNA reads TGTGCCAGCAGCTTGGGACAGGGTGTTTTGAATGAGCAGTTCTTC.

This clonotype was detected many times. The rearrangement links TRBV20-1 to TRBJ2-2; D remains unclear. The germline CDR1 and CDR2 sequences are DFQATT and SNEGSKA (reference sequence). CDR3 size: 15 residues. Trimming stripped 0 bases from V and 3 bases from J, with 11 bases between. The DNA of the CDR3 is TGCAGTGCTAGAGATAAGCCTACCGACACCGGGGAGCTGTTTTTT. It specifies CSARDKPTDTGELFF.

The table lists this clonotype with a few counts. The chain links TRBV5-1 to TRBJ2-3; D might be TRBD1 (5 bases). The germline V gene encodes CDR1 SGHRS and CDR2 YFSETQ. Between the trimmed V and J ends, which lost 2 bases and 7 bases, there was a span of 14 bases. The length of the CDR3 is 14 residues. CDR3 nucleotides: TGCGCCAGCAGCTTATCCAGGGATGAGAATACGCAGTATTTT. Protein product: CASSLSRDENTQYF.

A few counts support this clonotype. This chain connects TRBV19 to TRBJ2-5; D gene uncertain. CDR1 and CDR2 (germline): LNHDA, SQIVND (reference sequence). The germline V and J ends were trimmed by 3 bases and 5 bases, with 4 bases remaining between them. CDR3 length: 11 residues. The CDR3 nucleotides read TGTGCCAGTAGTATGGGGGAGACCCAGTACTTC. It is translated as CASSMGETQYF. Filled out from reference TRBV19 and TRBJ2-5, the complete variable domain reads DGGITQSPKYLFRKEGQNVTLSCEQNLNHDAMYWYRQDPGQGLRLIYYSQIVNDFQKGDIAEGYSVSREKKESFPLTVTSAQKNPTAFYLCASSMGETQYFGPGTRLLVL.

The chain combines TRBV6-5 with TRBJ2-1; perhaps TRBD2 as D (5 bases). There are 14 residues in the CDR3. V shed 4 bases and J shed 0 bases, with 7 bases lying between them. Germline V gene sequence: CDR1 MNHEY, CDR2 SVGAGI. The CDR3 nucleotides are TGTGCCAGCAGTTTAGCGTACTCCTACAATGAGCAGTTCTTC. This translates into CASSLAYSYNEQFF.

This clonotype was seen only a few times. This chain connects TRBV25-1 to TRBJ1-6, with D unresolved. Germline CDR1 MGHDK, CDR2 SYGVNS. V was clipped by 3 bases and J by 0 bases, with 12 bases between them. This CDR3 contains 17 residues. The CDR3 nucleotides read TGTGCCAGCAGTGAGGCAGGCCTAAGCTCCTATAATTCACCCCTCCACTTT. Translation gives CASSEAGLSSYNSPLHF.

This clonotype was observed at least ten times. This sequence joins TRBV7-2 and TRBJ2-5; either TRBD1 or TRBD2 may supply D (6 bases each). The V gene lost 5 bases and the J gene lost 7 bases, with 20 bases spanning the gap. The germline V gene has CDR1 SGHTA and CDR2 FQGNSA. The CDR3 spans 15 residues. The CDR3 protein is CASSPSRDWTATQYF. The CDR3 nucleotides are TGTGCCAGCAGCCCATCCCGGGACTGGACAGCGACCCAGTACTTC.

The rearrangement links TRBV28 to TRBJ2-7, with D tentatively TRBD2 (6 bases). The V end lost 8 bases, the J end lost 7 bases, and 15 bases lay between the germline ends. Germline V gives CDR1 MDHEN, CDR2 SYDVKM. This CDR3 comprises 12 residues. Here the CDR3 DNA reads TGTGCCAGCTGGGGCGGGGTGAGGGAGCAGTACTTC. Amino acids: CASWGGVREQYF.

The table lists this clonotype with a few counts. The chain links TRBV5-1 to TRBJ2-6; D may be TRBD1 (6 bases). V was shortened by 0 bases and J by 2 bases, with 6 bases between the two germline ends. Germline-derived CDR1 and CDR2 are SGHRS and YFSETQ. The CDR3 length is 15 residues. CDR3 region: CASSLGGPGANVLTF. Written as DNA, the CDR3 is TGCGCCAGCAGCTTGGGGGGGCCTGGGGCCAACGTCCTGACTTTC.

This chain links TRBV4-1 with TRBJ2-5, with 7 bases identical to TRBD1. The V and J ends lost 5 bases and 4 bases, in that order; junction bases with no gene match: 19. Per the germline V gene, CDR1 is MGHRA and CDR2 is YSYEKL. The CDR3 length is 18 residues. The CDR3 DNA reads TGCGCCAGCAGCTCGCCTCACCCGGGACAGCTGAGAGCAGAGACCCAGTACTTC. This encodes CASSSPHPGQLRAETQYF.

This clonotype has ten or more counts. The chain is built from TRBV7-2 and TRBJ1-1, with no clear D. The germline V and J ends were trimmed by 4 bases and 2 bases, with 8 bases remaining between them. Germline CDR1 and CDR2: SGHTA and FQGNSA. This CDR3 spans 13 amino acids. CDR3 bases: TGTGCCAGCAGCTCCCTTGGAAACACTGAAGCTTTCTTT. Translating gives CASSSLGNTEAFF. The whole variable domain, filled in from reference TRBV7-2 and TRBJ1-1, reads GAGVSQSPSNKVTEKGKDVELRCDPISGHTALYWYRQSLGQGLEFLIYFQGNSAPDKSGLPSDRFSAERTGGSVSTLTIQRTQQEDSAVYLCASSSLGNTEAFFGQGTRLTVV.

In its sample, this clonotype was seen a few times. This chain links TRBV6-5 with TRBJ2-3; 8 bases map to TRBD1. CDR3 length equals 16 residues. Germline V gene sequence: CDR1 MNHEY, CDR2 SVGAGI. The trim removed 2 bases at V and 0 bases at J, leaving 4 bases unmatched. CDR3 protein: CASSYGTGASTDTQYF. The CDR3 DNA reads TGTGCCAGCAGTTACGGGACAGGAGCTAGCACAGATACGCAGTATTTT.

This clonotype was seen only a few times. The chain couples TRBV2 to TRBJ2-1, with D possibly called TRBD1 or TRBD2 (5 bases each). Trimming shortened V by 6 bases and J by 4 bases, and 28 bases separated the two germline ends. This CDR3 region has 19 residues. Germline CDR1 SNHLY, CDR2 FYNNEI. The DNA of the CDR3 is TGTGCCAGCAGAGGCCGGTTGACCCTGCGAGGGGAGTCATACAATGAGCAGTTCTTC. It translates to CASRGRLTLRGESYNEQFF.